This T cell receptor beta chain came from a study of identical twins. V was pared by 1 base and J by 7 bases, with 7 bases between. In germline, CDR1 is SGHTA, CDR2 FQGNSA. CDR3 length equals 12 residues. This clonotype was seen at least ten times. MiXCR, applied by TCRdb to the 5' RACE reads, yields one record per CDR3 protein. The sample lists roughly 260,000 distinct CDR3 sequences; over 12% were seen once. The chain carries TRBV7-2 and TRBJ1-2; D is ambiguous. The sequenced sample was memory (CD45RO+) T cells sorted from blood. This sequence was found in a woman aged 18-29 years in good health. The CDR3 spells CASSLGIGGYTF. CDR3 nucleotides: TGTGCCAGCAGCTTAGGAATAGGTGGCTACACCTTC.